The 10 T cell receptor beta chains presented below share a single source sample, sequenced in a study of T-cell reconstitution after alpha-beta-depleted transplantation in children (dated by TCRdb to 2015 to 2016). The meaning of the sample's treatment or condition label: allogeneic hematopoietic cell transplantation with graft depleted of TCRalphabeta T cells and CD19 B cells. Libraries were prepared through PCR. TCRdb records Illumina HiSeq 2500 as the sequencer. TCR libraries were prepared with molecular barcoding, using unique molecular identifiers to normalize TCRbeta repertoire quantification. The public reads were reanalyzed by TCRdb: fastp trimming at Q25, MiXCR alignment, in-frame beta chains only. Rows matching on CDR3 protein sequence are summarized as one entry with the most common DNA and genes. This sample comprises 120,000 to 150,000 distinct CDR3 sequences, 8% to 10% of them detected only once. The biggest ten clones account for roughly 20% of the sample.

This specimen was PBMCs, mostly from graft donor cells, taken 180 days after TCRalphabeta/CD19-depleted stem cell transplant. The receptors shown here come from a female patient aged 2 to 10 who had a stem cell transplant for congenital amegakaryocytic thrombocytopenia, so the T cells may come from the graft donor.

As concerns this clonotype: This sequence may be a read error, since a much larger clone differs from it by one base. V is TRBV20-1 and J is TRBJ2-3; 11 bases line up with TRBD2. Germline loops: CDR1 DFQATT, CDR2 SNEGSKA (reference sequence). The CDR3 contains 15 residues. CDR3 nucleotides: TGCAGAGCTAGAGGTAGCGGGGGGGCTGTAGATACGCAGTATTTT. Its translation is CRARGSGGAVDTQYF.

This clonotype was recorded many times. This chain links TRBV20-1 with TRBJ1-6; 10 positions match TRBD1. J gave up 6 bases and V 4 bases, and 3 bases lay outside the gene matches. Germline V gene sequence: CDR1 DFQATT, CDR2 SNEGSKA (reference sequence). The CDR3 runs to 14 residues. CDR3 sequence (DNA): TGCAGTGCTATTGACAGGGGGCTTAATTCACCCCTCCACTTT. As protein: CSAIDRGLNSPLHF.

This clonotype was seen more than once but under ten times. The chain joins TRBV20-1 to TRBJ2-2; TRBD1 aligns across 12 bases. Losses at the gene ends were 3 bases for V and 8 bases for J; bases not matched to a gene: 7. The germline gives CDR1 DFQATT, CDR2 SNEGSKA (reference sequence). This CDR3 is 15 amino acids long. In DNA form, the CDR3 reads TGCAGTGCTAGGGGACAGGGGGCCCAAACAGGGGAGCTGTTTTTT. The encoded protein is CSARGQGAQTGELFF.

The chain couples TRBV7-2 to TRBJ2-7; D gene unclear. The germline V and J ends were trimmed by 2 bases and 3 bases, with 11 bases remaining between them. Germline V lookup: CDR1 SGHTA, CDR2 FQGNSA. This CDR3 is built from 14 residues. CDR3 sequence: CASSLRSVDYEQYF. Here the CDR3 DNA reads TGTGCCAGCAGCTTAAGGTCTGTGGACTACGAGCAGTACTTC.

Ten or more counts support this clonotype. V usage is TRBV27 and J usage is TRBJ2-1; D remains unclear. The V end lost 6 bases, the J end lost 3 bases, and 12 bases lay between the germline ends. CDR1 MNHEY and CDR2 SMNVEV come from the germline V gene (reference sequence). The CDR3 has 14 amino acids. The CDR3 reads CASRPISDYNEQFF. For the CDR3, the DNA is TGTGCCAGCAGGCCCATCTCGGACTACAATGAGCAGTTCTTC.

This clonotype was observed a few times. The chain combines TRBV9 with TRBJ2-2, with a tentative D call TRBD1 (6 bases). The CDR3 contains 16 residues. V lost 3 bases and J 5 bases, leaving 17 bases between the germline ends. Looked up from germline, CDR1 is SGDLS and CDR2 is YYNGEE. CDR3 residues: CASSANTGLKTGELFF. DNA of the CDR3: TGTGCCAGCAGCGCCAACACAGGGTTGAAAACCGGGGAGCTGTTTTTT. The whole variable domain, filled in from reference TRBV9 and TRBJ2-2, reads DSGVTQTPKHLITATGQRVTLRCSPRSGDLSVYWYQQSLDQGLQFLIQYYNGEERAKGNILERFSAQQFPDLHSELNLSSLELGDSALYFCASSANTGLKTGELFFGEGSRLTVL.

In this sample, this clonotype turned up many times. The CDR3 is CASSGTRVPSTDTQYF. CDR3 nucleotides: TGCGCCAGCAGCGGCACAAGGGTCCCTAGCACAGATACGCAGTATTTT. The J gene is TRBJ2-3, the V gene TRBV5-1, with no clear D. Germline V CDR1 and CDR2: SGHRS, YFSETQ. This CDR3 is 16 amino acids long. The ends were cut back, 4 bases at V and 0 bases at J, with 15 bases in the middle.

Regarding this clonotype: This may come from a read error, since a much larger clone is one base off. The chain joins TRBV4-1 to TRBJ1-2; D call uncertain. The CDR3 consists of 14 residues. The V gene's germline CDR1 is MGHRA and CDR2 YSYEKL. In DNA form, the CDR3 reads TGCTCCAGCAGCCAAGATACTGCCAACTATGGCTACACCTTC. It translates to CSSSQDTANYGYTF.

The chain carries TRBV5-5 and TRBJ1-1, with TRBD1 identical over 8 bases. V shed 2 bases, J shed 4 bases, and the junction held 7 bases outside the gene matches. The CDR3 runs 15 residues. Germline V gene data show CDR1 as SGHKS and CDR2 as YYEKEE (reference sequence). The DNA of the CDR3 is TGTGCCAGCAGCTTTCCAGGGGGCGCGGGCACTGAAGCTTTCTTT. Translation gives CASSFPGGAGTEAFF.

There are many counts of this clonotype. V is TRBV25-1 and J is TRBJ2-3; D gene unclear. The germline gives CDR1 MGHDK, CDR2 SYGVNS. Trimming cost V 3 bases and J 4 bases, with 17 bases left between them. CDR3 length: 16 amino acids. CDR3 protein: CASSDTGPRLSDTQYF. The DNA of the CDR3 is TGTGCCAGCAGTGATACCGGGCCCCGATTGTCAGATACGCAGTATTTT. The variable domain in full, completed from reference TRBV25-1 and TRBJ2-3, reads EADIYQTPRYLVIGTGKKITLECSQTMGHDKMYWYQQDPGMELHLIHYSYGVNSTEKGDLSSESTVSRIRTEHFPLTLESARPSHTSQYLCASSDTGPRLSDTQYFGPGTRLTVL.